These 15 T cell receptor beta chains were all obtained from the same sample, sequenced in a study of T cell changes during pregnancy in multiple sclerosis. Data came from immunoSEQ multiplex PCR; TCRdb stores just in-frame clones and leaves some out. The sample yields over 35,000 clones, approximately 91% seen once. Sample: CD4+ T cells from peripheral blood mononuclear cells, taken in the third trimester of pregnancy. The receptors come from a female donor in good health, enrolled as a control in a pregnancy study.

The rearrangement links TRBV6-6 to TRBJ1-1, with 9 nucleotides matching TRBD1. Germline V gene lookup returns CDR1 MNHNY and CDR2 SVGAGI (reference sequence). The CDR3 runs to 16 residues. The junction had 9 bases not matched to a gene; V was cut back by 4 bases and J by 3 bases. CDR3 residues: CASSSLPGQGDTEAFF. In nucleotides, the CDR3 is TGTGCCAGCAGTTCCCTACCGGGACAGGGTGACACTGAAGCTTTCTTT.

V and J are TRBV5-4 and TRBJ2-7; 7 bases are a match to TRBD1. Germline-derived CDR1 and CDR2 are SGHNT and YYREEE (reference sequence). There are 15 residues in the CDR3. With 8 bases clipped from V and 3 bases from J, the junction kept 14 bases outside the gene matches. Written as DNA, the CDR3 is TGTGCCAGACGAGGGATCCGACAGGGCCGCTACGAGCAGTACTTC. Its protein is CARRGIRQGRYEQYF.

V is TRBV18 and J is TRBJ2-1; possibly TRBD2 for D (6 bases). This CDR3 comprises 16 residues. The V end was cut by 6 bases, the J end by 5 bases, with 20 bases between. The germline gives CDR1 KGHSH, CDR2 LQKENI. The CDR3 is CASSLINTSPDNEQFF. The CDR3 bases are TGTGCCAGCTCGCTCATCAACACTAGCCCCGACAATGAGCAGTTCTTC.

The gene calls are TRBV11-2 and TRBJ2-3, with D possibly being TRBD2 (7 bases). CDR3 length: 15 amino acids. CDR1 and CDR2 (germline): SGHAT, FQNNGV. The V gene lost 1 base and the J gene lost 4 bases, with 12 bases spanning the gap. The CDR3 region has the DNA TGTGCCAGCAGCTTAGCGGGGGGCGGGGCAGATACGCAGTATTTT. Residues: CASSLAGGGADTQYF.

The gene calls are TRBV6-4 and TRBJ1-5, with D maybe TRBD1 (5 bases). V was cut by 3 bases and J by 2 bases, with 11 bases left in between. The CDR3 is 15 residues long. Germline lookup yields CDR1 MRHNA and CDR2 SNTAGT. The CDR3 DNA is TGTGCCAGCAGTGAAGAATGGGGGGGCAATCAGCCCCAGCATTTT. This gives the protein CASSEEWGGNQPQHF.

The rearrangement joins TRBV10-1 to TRBJ1-1, with D maybe TRBD1 (6 bases). The CDR3 consists of 13 residues. V lost 4 bases and J 8 bases, leaving 14 bases between the germline ends. CDR1 is WNHNN and CDR2 is SYGVQD in the germline V gene (reference sequence). The CDR3 nucleotides are TGCGCCAGCAGTGGGGCCCTTAGGGGGGAAGCTTTCTTT. Residues: CASSGALRGEAFF.

The rearrangement uses TRBV5-6 and TRBJ1-6, with D perhaps TRBD1 (5 bases). Germline CDR1 and CDR2: SGHDT and YYEEEE. V dropped 2 bases and J dropped 6 bases, with 12 bases sitting between them. There are 15 residues in the CDR3. The CDR3 nucleotides read TGTGCCAGCAGCTTCCTATGGCAGGGTAATTCACCCCTCCACTTT. Protein product: CASSFLWQGNSPLHF. Based on the CDR3 plus reference TRBV5-6 and TRBJ1-6, the full variable domain is DAGVTQSPTHLIKTRGQQVTLRCSPKSGHDTVSWYQQALGQGPQFIFQYYEEEERQRGNFPDRFSGHQFPNYSSELNVNALLLGDSALYLCASSFLWQGNSPLHFGNGTRLTVT.

The chain recombines TRBV11-1 with TRBJ2-2; the D gene is possibly TRBD2 (7 bases). Germline-derived CDR1 and CDR2 are SGHAT and FQDESV (reference sequence). Deletions cut 5 bases from V and 8 bases from J, with 18 bases between. The CDR3 extends over 15 amino acids. The CDR3 bases are TGTGCCAGCAGCCTACCCCCCCGGGGGGCTGGGGAGCTGTTTTTT. Translating it yields CASSLPPRGAGELFF.

The CDR3 protein is CASSLSGFRNSPLHF. CDR3 nucleotides: TGTGCCAGCAGCCTCTCAGGGTTTCGTAATTCACCCCTCCACTTT. The rearrangement uses TRBV28 and TRBJ1-6, with D tentatively TRBD1 (5 bases). Germline values: CDR1 MDHEN, CDR2 SYDVKM. The V end lost 6 bases, the J end lost 6 bases, and 15 bases lay between the germline ends. The CDR3 is made up of 15 amino acids.

V gene TRBV6-5 combines with J gene TRBJ1-1, with D tentatively TRBD1 (5 bases). Germline V gives CDR1 MNHEY, CDR2 SVGAGI. V gave up 0 bases and J gave up 11 bases, with 13 bases separating them. CDR3 length equals 13 residues. CDR3 nucleotide sequence: TGTGCCAGCAGTTACTCTAGAACAGGTTCGGCTTTCTTT. This encodes CASSYSRTGSAFF.

The gene calls are TRBV6-1 and TRBJ2-4; D gene unclear. Deletions cut 0 bases from V and 6 bases from J, with 18 bases between. This CDR3 contains 17 residues. Germline V gene sequence: CDR1 MNHNS, CDR2 SASEGT. This CDR3 reads CASSEAPSAGRRNIQYF. The DNA for the CDR3 is TGTGCCAGCAGTGAAGCGCCGTCGGCAGGTCGTAGAAACATTCAGTACTTC.

The V call is TRBV30, the J call TRBJ1-3; a possible D gene is TRBD1 (6 bases). Germline-derived CDR1 and CDR2 are GTSNPN and SVGIG (reference sequence). This CDR3 comprises 13 residues. Trimming shortened V by 7 bases and J by 7 bases, and 17 bases separated the two germline ends. The CDR3 region is CAYLRGQWNTIYF. The CDR3 coding sequence is TGTGCCTACCTCAGGGGCCAGTGGAACACCATATATTTT.

The chain has TRBV11-3 and TRBJ2-7, with D possibly matching TRBD1 (6 bases). V was cut by 5 bases and J by 0 bases, with 11 bases left in between. The CDR3 contains 14 residues. Germline V gives CDR1 SGHNT, CDR2 YENEEA. CDR3 sequence reads: CASSPGQHSYEQYF. CDR3 sequence (DNA): TGTGCCAGCAGCCCCGGACAGCACTCCTACGAGCAGTACTTC.

The chain is built from TRBV11-2 and TRBJ1-1; possible D gene TRBD1, 6 bases. The V end lost 0 bases, the J end lost 7 bases, and 12 bases lay between the germline ends. This CDR3 spans 14 amino acids. CDR1 and CDR2 from the germline V gene are SGHAT and FQNNGV. The CDR3 sequence: CASSLDRGQREAFF. CDR3 bases: TGTGCCAGCAGCTTAGATCGCGGACAGCGTGAAGCTTTCTTT.

This chain joins TRBV6-4 and TRBJ2-1, with 7 bases matching TRBD2. The ends lost 4 bases at V and 5 bases at J; junction bases unmatched: 5. The CDR3 length is 14 residues. Germline CDR1 MRHNA, CDR2 SNTAGT. The CDR3 is CASSVQLADNEQFF. In DNA form, the CDR3 reads TGTGCCAGCAGTGTTCAGCTAGCGGACAATGAGCAGTTCTTC.